The rows below give T cell receptor beta chains drawn from one sample of a study of cytomegalovirus exposure and HLA in healthy donors. Produced via immunoSEQ multiplex PCR; TCRdb's table is partial and in-frame only. Of 140,000 or so clones listed, roughly 92% are singletons. Sequenced input: PBMCs. The receptors here all came from a man younger than 30 in good health and CMV-seronegative. CDR3s include the opening cysteine and the closing phenylalanine or tryptophan. The D gene is left open where the match is weak. Only part of the rows carry a size: once, few, many, or a class if the clone is expanded.

clone size | D gene | J gene | V gene | CDR3 DNA | CDR3 protein
- | - | TRBJ1-4 | TRBV4-1 | TGCGCCAGCAGCCAACCCCACTCGATGACTGCAACTAATGAAAAACTGTTTTTT | CASSQPHSMTATNEKLFF
- | - | TRBJ1-1 | TRBV4-1 | TGCGCCAGCAGCCAAGACAGCGGTCAGAACACTGAAGCTTTCTTT | CASSQDSGQNTEAFF
- | TRBD2 | TRBJ2-5 | TRBV7-3 | TGTGCCAGCAGCTCTATCCCTAGCGGGGGGCGAGAGACCCAGTACTTC | CASSSIPSGGRETQYF
- | - | TRBJ2-2 | TRBV7-5 | TGTGCCAGAAGCTGCCGACTAGCGCGAACCGGGGAGCTGTTTTTT | CARSCRLARTGELFF
- | TRBD1 | TRBJ2-2 | TRBV4-2 | TGTGCCAGCAGCCAACCACCTGGGACAGCTAACACCGGGGAGCTGTTTTTT | CASSQPPGTANTGELFF
- | TRBD1 | TRBJ1-4 | TRBV30 | TGTGCCTGGAGGGGGACAGCGGGTAGGAATGAAAAACTGTTTTTT | CAWRGTAGRNEKLFF
- | - | TRBJ2-1 | TRBV5-1 | TGCGCCAGCAGCTTGGTTGCGGGGAGAGCCCTAGGGGAGCAGTTCTTC | CASSLVAGRALGEQFF
- | TRBD1 | TRBJ1-4 | TRBV4-3 | TGCGCCAGCAGCCAAGCCCCTACCCACAGGGGGTGGCATGAAAAACTGTTTTTT | CASSQAPTHRGWHEKLFF
- | - | TRBJ1-6 | TRBV15 | TGTGCCACCAGCAGAGATCCAGATTCACCCCTCCACTTT | CATSRDPDSPLHF
few | TRBD1 | TRBJ1-6 | TRBV9 | TGTGCCAGCAGCGCCACAGGGGGTAATTCACCCCTCCACTTT | CASSATGGNSPLHF
many | - | TRBJ2-1 | TRBV5-1 | TGCGCCAGCAGCTTTGACAGGTTAAGTGAGCAGTTCTTC | CASSFDRLSEQFF
- | TRBD1 | TRBJ1-2 | TRBV9 | TGTGCCAGCAGCGTAGGACAGGGGTATGGCTACACCTTC | CASSVGQGYGYTF
- | TRBD1 | TRBJ2-1 | TRBV30 | TGTGCCTGGAGTCTGCGCCGGGACAGGGGGAATGAGCAGTTCTTC | CAWSLRRDRGNEQFF
- | - | TRBJ2-5 | TRBV18 | TGTGCCAGCTCACAAAAGACTAGTGTGGCTTACTTC | CASSQKTSVAYF
- | TRBD1 | TRBJ2-7 | TRBV23-1 | TGCGCCAGCGGATATGGACAGGCCCAATCCTACGAGCAGTACTTC | CASGYGQAQSYEQYF
- | - | TRBJ1-5 | TRBV28 | TGTGCCAGCAGTTTATTCGACAGGCCCAATCAGCCCCAGCATTTT | CASSLFDRPNQPQHF
- | - | TRBJ2-3 | TRBV10-1 | TGCGCCAGCAGTGAGTACCCCTCTACGAACACAGATACGCAGTATTTT | CASSEYPSTNTDTQYF
- | - | TRBJ1-2 | TRBV10-2 | TGCGCCAGCAGTGAGTCTACAGGGTACAATGGCTACACCTTC | CASSESTGYNGYTF
- | - | TRBJ1-2 | TRBV6-6 | TGTGCCAGCCAAACACGCTATGGCTACACCTTC | CASQTRYGYTF
- | TRBD2 | TRBJ2-5 | TRBV9 | TGTGCCAGCAGTAGGACTAGCGGGAGTCGAGAGACCCAGTACTTC | CASSRTSGSRETQYF
- | TRBD1 | TRBJ1-4 | TRBV27 | TGTGCCAGCAGTCGAAGGGACAGGGGTGAAAAACTGTTTTTT | CASSRRDRGEKLFF
- | - | TRBJ2-1 | TRBV9 | TGTGCCAGCAGCGGAACCCTAGCACGAACCTACAATGAGCAGTTCTTC | CASSGTLARTYNEQFF
- | TRBD1 | TRBJ2-7 | TRBV18 | TGTGCCAGCTCACGGACCGGGACAGGGGAGACGGGACTCTACGAGCAGTACTTC | CASSRTGTGETGLYEQYF
- | TRBD1 | TRBJ2-3 | TRBV10-3 | TGTGCCATCAGTTTACAGGGGCGCACAGATACGCAGTATTTT | CAISLQGRTDTQYF
- | TRBD1 | TRBJ1-5 | TRBV19 | TGTGCCAGTAGTATGGGGGACAGGTGGCCTGGTCAGCCCCAGCATTTT | CASSMGDRWPGQPQHF
- | TRBD2 | TRBJ2-5 | TRBV7-3 | TGTGCCAGCAGCTCCTCTAGCGGGGCGAGCGAGACCCAGTACTTC | CASSSSSGASETQYF
- | - | TRBJ2-1 | TRBV9 | TGTGCCACCTCCCCACGGGACTTCTACTCCTACAATGAGCAGTTCTTC | CATSPRDFYSYNEQFF
- | - | TRBJ1-2 | TRBV18 | TGTGCCAGCTCACCACAAACGGCCCTGTCAGGGCCTCTGAGTGGAGGCTACACCTTC | CASSPQTALSGPLSGGYTF
- | - | TRBJ1-5 | TRBV18 | TGTGCCAGCTCATCCGATTCTTGGCGGCAGCCCCAGCATTTT | CASSSDSWRQPQHF
- | - | TRBJ2-7 | TRBV30 | TGTGCCTGGAGTGTTGGGCTCCTCTACGAGCAGTACTTC | CAWSVGLLYEQYF
- | TRBD1 | TRBJ1-1 | TRBV6-5 | TGTGCCAGCAGTTACCTTGCAGGGGGCGGAACTGAAGCTTTCTTT | CASSYLAGGGTEAFF
- | TRBD2 | TRBJ2-3 | TRBV29-1 | TGCAGCGTTGCGGCTAGCGGGGAAGATACGCAGTATTTT | CSVAASGEDTQYF
- | - | TRBJ1-5 | TRBV19 | TGTGCCAGTAGCCCGCAGGGACAGCCCCAGCATTTT | CASSPQGQPQHF
- | TRBD1 | TRBJ1-1 | TRBV5-3 | TGTGCCAGAAGCCTCACCAGGACAGGGAATGAACTGAACACTGAAGCTTTCTTT | CARSLTRTGNELNTEAFF
- | - | TRBJ1-4 | TRBV5-1 | TGCGCCAGCACCGACACCTCAACTAATGAAAAACTGTTTTTT | CASTDTSTNEKLFF
- | TRBD1 | TRBJ1-3 | TRBV9 | TGTGCCAGCAGCCCGGGACAGGGGGTTTTTTCTTATGGAAACACCATATATTTT | CASSPGQGVFSYGNTIYF
- | TRBD1 | TRBJ1-2 | TRBV14 | TGTGCCAGCAGTTACGATAACAGGGGGCGAAACTATGGCTACACCTTC | CASSYDNRGRNYGYTF
- | - | TRBJ1-2 | TRBV13 | TGTGCCAGCAGCGCCCGGGAGGCCGGCATCTATGGCTACACCTTC | CASSAREAGIYGYTF
- | - | TRBJ2-1 | TRBV10-2 | TGCGCCAGCAGTGGAGGGCTAGTGATTGACGGTGAGCAGTTCTTC | CASSGGLVIDGEQFF
- | TRBD1 | TRBJ1-4 | TRBV6-1 | TGTGCCAGCAGTGTACCGGGACAGCCGAATGAAAAACTGTTTTTT | CASSVPGQPNEKLFF